This TCR beta chain was observed in a study of blood T cell repertoires in COVID-19. Study details: Researchers got acute and convalescent COVID-19 samples from the United States, Italy and Spain. In each case, the material was cDNA or gDNA derived from T cells, B-cell-depleted T cells, or PBMCs.

In the authors' methods: Estimated nucleated cell counts came from reference gene primer amplification. Method: immunoSEQ multiplex PCR; TCRdb's copy keeps in-frame clones and lacks some. V, J and clone size derive from that table, while D and trimming were established from the DNA sequence. The repertoire holds tens of thousands of clones, with approximately 86% as singletons. With 8 bases removed from V and 6 bases from J, the gap between germline ends came to 19 bases. There are 14 residues in the CDR3. Germline assignment: CDR1 GTSNPN and CDR2 SVGIG (reference sequence). The specimen sequenced was peripheral blood. This receptor was obtained from a man in his sixties with active COVID-19. The rearrangement uses TRBV30 and TRBJ1-4; possible D gene TRBD1, 5 bases. CDR3 residues: CAVSSGGQYEKLFF. As DNA, the CDR3 is TGTGCCGTCAGTTCCGGCGGACAATATGAAAAACTGTTTTTT. Filled out from reference TRBV30 and TRBJ1-4, the complete variable domain reads SQTIHQWPATLVQPVGSPLSLECTVEGTSNPNLYWYRQAAGRGLQLLFYSVGIGQISSEVPQNLSASRPQDRQFILSSKKLLLSDSGFYLCAVSSGGQYEKLFFGSGTQLSVL.